This section outlines one T cell receptor beta chain sequence together with its context. No cognate antigen has been identified for it. Base qualities are not at hand, and no much larger clone is one base apart. The library was obtained by the immunoSEQ multiplex PCR assay. The hsTCRB Kit was used according to the manufacturer's protocol to amplify rearranged TCR beta chain sequences. An Illumina MiSeq was used to sequence the TCRB libraries. Per the original workflow: The proprietary platform of the kit vendor was used for demultiplexing, trimming and gene mapping. The source is immuneACCESS, and TCRdb retained only in-frame sequences with V and J called. Part of the clones is not carried over; for the studies checked, unresolved V genes explain less than half of this, and the remainder is unexplained. Clone size and V and J calls were adopted from that table, with D and trimming inferred from the DNA. The sample table holds about 26,000 clones, of which approximately 79% were seen once. The ten biggest clones cover about 7.2% of the sample.

The CDR3 spans 15 residues, from the cysteine through the phenylalanine. CDR3 DNA is the only sequence kept; it has 45 bases, read in frame from the first base. Cut back by 4 bases and 8 bases, the V and J ends lie 20 bases apart. For CDR1 and CDR2, the germline V gene lists MDHEN and SYDVKM. The sample originates from a study of a mutant IDH1 vaccine in newly diagnosed glioma (dated by TCRdb to the early 2020s). About the full investigation: Patients were given eight vaccinations, in weeks 1, 3, 5, 7, 11, 15, 19 and 23, which matched visits V03 through V10. In the chemotherapy-containing groups, vaccination started alongside temozolomide cycles, whereas in patients who had radiotherapy alone it started 4-6 weeks after radiotherapy. Of the approximately 29 treated patients, approximately 62% were male and about 40% were female, and a mean age of about 37 years was recorded. Before enrollment, most patients had been given radiochemotherapy with temozolomide as standard therapy, while the rest had received either radiotherapy alone or temozolomide alone. For exploratory analyses, longitudinal TCRB deep sequencing was carried out in 25 treated patients wherever samples were available. Peripheral blood was drawn at six visits: V03 (baseline), V05, V07, V10, V12 and V13. Broader findings and caveats from the paper: Availability determined which PBMC samples were chosen for TCRB deep sequencing. It was noted by the authors that analyses of patient blood samples could not be reproduced owing to sample limitations. No apparent relationship was observed between pseudoprogression and alterations in the top peripheral T cell clonotypes detected by TCRB sequencing. Across multiple MHC alleles, vaccine-induced immune responses were seen in more than 90% of patients.

In the paper's terms, the time point label means: week 5, during vaccination. Every vaccine dose consisted of 300 ug of a 20-mer mutant IDH1 peptide in Montanide, administered subcutaneously together with topical imiquimod. The donors had newly diagnosed IDH1-mutant astrocytomas of WHO grade 3 or 4 that showed loss of nuclear ATRX. The samples were drawn from NOA16, a multicentre, single-arm, open-label phase I trial in Germany that tested a mutant IDH1 peptide vaccine in humans for the first time. Genomic DNA for TCRB sequencing was extracted from EDTA blood using the DNeasy Blood and Tissue Kit. Sequenced material: PBMCs, taken from a glioma patient whose treatment included an IDH1 peptide vaccine. The clonotype comes from a man aged 40-55 years with glioma. Some clones in this sample may be carry-over from other donors' samples. The chain is assembled from TRBV28 and TRBJ1-2; the D gene identity is not certain. The nucleotides are TGTGCCAGCAGTTATCCGGAGGAGCAATCGGGGGGCTACACCTTC. This sequence encodes CASSYPEEQSGGYTF.